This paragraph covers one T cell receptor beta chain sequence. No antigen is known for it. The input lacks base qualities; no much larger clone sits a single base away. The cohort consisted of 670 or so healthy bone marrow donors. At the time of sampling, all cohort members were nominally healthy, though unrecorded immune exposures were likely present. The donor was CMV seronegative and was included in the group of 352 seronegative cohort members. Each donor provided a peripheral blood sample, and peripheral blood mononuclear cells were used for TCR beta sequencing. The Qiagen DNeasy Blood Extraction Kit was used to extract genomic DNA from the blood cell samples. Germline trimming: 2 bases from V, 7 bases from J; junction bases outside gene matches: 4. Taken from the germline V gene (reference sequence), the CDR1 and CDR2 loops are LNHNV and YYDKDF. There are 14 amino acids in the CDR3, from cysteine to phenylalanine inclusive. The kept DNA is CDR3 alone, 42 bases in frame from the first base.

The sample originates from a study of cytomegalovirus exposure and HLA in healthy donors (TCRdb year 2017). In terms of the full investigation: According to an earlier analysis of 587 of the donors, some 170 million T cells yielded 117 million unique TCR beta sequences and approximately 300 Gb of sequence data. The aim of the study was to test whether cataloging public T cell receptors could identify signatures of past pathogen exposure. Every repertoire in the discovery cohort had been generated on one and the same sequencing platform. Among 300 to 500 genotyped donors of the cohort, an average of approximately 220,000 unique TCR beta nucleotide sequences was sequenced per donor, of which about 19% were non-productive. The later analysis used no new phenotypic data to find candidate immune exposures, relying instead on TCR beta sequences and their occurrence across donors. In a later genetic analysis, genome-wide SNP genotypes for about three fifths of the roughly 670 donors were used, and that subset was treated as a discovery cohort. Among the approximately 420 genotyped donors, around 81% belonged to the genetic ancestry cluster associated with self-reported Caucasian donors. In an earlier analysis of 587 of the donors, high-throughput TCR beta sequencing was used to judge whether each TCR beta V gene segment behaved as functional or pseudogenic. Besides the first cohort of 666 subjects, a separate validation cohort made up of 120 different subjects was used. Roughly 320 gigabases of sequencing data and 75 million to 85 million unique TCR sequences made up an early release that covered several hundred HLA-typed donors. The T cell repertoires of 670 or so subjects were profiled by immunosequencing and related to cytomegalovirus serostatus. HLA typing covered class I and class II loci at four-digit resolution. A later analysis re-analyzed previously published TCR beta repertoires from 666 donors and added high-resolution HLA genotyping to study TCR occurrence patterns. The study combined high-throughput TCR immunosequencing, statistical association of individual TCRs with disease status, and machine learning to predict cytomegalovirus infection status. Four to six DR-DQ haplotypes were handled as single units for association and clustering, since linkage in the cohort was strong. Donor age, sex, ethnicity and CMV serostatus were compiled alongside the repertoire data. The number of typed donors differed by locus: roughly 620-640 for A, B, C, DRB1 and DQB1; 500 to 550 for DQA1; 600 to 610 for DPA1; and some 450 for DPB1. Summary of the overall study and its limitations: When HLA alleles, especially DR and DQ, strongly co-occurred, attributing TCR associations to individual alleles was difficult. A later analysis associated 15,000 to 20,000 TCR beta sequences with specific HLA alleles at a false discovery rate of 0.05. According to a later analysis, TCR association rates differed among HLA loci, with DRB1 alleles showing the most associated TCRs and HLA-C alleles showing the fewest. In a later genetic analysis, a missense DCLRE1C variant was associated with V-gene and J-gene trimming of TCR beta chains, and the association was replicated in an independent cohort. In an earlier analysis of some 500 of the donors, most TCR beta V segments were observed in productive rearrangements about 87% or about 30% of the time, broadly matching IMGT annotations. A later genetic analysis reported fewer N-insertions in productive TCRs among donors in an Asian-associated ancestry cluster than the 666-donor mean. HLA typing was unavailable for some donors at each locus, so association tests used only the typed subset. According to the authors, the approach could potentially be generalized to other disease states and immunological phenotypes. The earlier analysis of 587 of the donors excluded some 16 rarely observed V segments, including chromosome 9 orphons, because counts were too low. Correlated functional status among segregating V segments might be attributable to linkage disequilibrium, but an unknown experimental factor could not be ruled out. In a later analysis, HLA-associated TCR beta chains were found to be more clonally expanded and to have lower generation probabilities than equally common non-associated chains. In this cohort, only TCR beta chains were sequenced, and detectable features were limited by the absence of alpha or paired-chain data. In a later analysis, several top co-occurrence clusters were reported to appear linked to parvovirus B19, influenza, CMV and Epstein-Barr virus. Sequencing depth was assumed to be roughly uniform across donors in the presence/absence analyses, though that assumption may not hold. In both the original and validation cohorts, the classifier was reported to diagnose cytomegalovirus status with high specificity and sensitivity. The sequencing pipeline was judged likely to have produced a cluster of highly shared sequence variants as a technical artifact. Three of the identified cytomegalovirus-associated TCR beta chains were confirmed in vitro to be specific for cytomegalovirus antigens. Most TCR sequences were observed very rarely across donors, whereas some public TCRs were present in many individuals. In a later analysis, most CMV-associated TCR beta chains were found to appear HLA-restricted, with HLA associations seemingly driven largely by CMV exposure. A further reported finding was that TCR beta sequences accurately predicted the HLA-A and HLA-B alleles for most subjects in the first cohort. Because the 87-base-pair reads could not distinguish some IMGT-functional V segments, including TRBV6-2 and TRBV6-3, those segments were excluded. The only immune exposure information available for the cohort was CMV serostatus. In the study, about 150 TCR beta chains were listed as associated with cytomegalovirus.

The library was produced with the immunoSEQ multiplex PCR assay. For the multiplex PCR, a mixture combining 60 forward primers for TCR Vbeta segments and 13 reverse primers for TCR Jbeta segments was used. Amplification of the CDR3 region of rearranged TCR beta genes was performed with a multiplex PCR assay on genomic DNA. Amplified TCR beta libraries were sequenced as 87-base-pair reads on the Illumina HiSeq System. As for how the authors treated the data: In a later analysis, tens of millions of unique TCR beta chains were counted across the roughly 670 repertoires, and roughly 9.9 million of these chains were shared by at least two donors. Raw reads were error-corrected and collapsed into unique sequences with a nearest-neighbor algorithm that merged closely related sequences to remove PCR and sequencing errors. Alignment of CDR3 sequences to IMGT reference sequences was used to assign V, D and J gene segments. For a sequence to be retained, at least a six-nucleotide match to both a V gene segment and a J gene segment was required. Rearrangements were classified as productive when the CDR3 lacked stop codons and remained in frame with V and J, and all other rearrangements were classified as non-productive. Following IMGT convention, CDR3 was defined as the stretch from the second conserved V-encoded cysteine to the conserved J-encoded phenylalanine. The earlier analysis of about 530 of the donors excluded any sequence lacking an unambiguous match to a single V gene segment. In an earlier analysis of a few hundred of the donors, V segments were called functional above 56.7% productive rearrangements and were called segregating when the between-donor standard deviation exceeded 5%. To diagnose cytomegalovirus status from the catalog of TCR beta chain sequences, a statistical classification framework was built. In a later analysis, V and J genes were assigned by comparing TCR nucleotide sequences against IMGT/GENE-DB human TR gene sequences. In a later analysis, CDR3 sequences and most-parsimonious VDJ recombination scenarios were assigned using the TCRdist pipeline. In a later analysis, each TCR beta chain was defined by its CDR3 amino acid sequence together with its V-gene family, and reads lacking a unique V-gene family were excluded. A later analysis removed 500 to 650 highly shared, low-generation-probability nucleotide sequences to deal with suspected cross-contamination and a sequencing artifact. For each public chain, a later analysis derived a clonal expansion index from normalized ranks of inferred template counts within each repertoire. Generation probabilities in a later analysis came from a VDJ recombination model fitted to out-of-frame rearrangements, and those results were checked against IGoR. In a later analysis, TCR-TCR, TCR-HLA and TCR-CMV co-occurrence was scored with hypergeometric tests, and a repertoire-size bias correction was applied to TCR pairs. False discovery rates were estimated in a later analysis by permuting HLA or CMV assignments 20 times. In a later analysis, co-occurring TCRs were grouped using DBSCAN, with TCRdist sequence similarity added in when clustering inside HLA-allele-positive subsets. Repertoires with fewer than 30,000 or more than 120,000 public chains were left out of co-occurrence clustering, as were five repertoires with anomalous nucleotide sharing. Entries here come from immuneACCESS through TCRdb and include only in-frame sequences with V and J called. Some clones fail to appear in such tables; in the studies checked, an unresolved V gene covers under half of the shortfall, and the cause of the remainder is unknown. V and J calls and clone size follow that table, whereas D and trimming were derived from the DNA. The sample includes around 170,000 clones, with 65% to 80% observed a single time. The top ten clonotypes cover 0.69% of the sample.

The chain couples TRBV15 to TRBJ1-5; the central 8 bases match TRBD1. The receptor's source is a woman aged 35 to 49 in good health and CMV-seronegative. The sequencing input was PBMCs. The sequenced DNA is TGTGCCACCAGCAGACGACAGGGGCCCCAGCCCCAGCATTTT. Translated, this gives CATSRRQGPQPQHF.